The clone carrying this T cell receptor (beta chain) showed up many times. As yet, its antigen is unknown. This beta chain lies outside the target of a library built for alpha chains; its clone size means little. V was clipped by 9 bases and J by 0 bases, with 12 bases between them. The germline gives CDR1 SNHLY, CDR2 FYNNEI. This CDR3 contains 13 residues. This specimen belongs to a study of spatial heterogeneity in lung cancer. As for the study in general: Combinations of a unique TCR and a UMI were tallied in raw reads, and on average each appeared more than ten times. Findings and limits, study-wide: Counts of expanded alpha and beta TCRs within tumors tracked the tumor nonsynonymous mutation count. Ubiquitous and regional nonsynonymous mutation counts were tracked by ubiquitous and regional expanded TCR counts, respectively.

The library protocol tagged each TCR cDNA with a unique molecular identifier. TCRdb independently ran MiXCR on the 5' RACE reads; one entry per CDR3 protein. The data hold fewer than 15,000 distinct CDR3 sequences, with 5.6% observed a single time. Time point reported: sample taken at primary tumor resection. Whole RNA came from tumor, nontumor lung or frozen PBMC and was sequenced without being sorted. Sample: lung tumor tissue, taken at surgery. The TCR comes from a female donor with early-stage non-small cell lung cancer. The chain carries TRBV2 and TRBJ2-7; weak D call: TRBD1 (6 bases). Here the CDR3 reads CASGTPSSYEQYF. The CDR3 DNA reads TGTGCCAGTGGGACACCGAGCTCCTACGAGCAGTACTTC.